The source of this T cell receptor (beta chain) is a study of blood T cell repertoires in COVID-19. Across the whole study: Spain, Italy and the United States supplied samples that represented acute and convalescent COVID-19. PBMCs, B-cell-depleted T cells, or T cells were the source of the cDNA or gDNA that made up the material.

Original data processing: Nucleated cell counts were estimated from reference gene primer amplification. Generated by immunoSEQ multiplex PCR, the TCRdb table keeps only in-frame clones and is missing some. V, J and clone size are taken as reported in that table, and D and trimming were inferred from the DNA itself. The table includes about 170,000 clones, around 85% detected once. CDR1 and CDR2 (germline): SGHTA, FQGNSA. J was trimmed by 2 bases and V by 3 bases; bases with no gene match: 6. CDR3 length: 16 amino acids. This clonotype was obtained from a human donor with acute or convalescent COVID-19. The donor label of this sample is uncertain. This sequence joins TRBV7-2 and TRBJ1-2; TRBD1 aligns across 10 bases. Input material: peripheral blood. The CDR3 sequence: CASSFDRGRLNYGYTF. DNA for the CDR3: TGTGCCAGCAGCTTCGACAGGGGGCGCCTCAACTATGGCTACACCTTC.